This entry describes one TCR beta chain. The CDR3 covers 15 residues. V lost 5 bases and J lost 4, with 14 bases in between. The germline V gene has CDR1 LGHNT and CDR2 FRNRAP. This sample was taken from a study of T-cell reconstitution after alpha-beta-depleted transplantation in children. Preparation of the TCRbeta library involved a method that used unique molecular identifiers. MiXCR, applied by TCRdb to the PCR reads, yields one record per CDR3 protein. The sample gives about 610,000 distinct CDR3 sequences, about 10% of which show up once; roughly 4% is in the top ten. The V gene is TRBV12-5, the J gene TRBJ2-2; tentatively, D is TRBD1 (5 bases). The sample was PBMCs from the stem cell graft donor, taken from the stem cell graft. The source is a human donor who donated a stem cell graft to a child with acute myeloid leukemia. The CDR3 protein is CASGLIRQSTGELFF. The CDR3 coding sequence is TGTGCTAGTGGTCTGATTCGACAGAGCACCGGGGAGCTGTTTTTT.